Presented here are 9 T cell receptor beta chains from one specimen sequenced in a study of blood T cell repertoires in COVID-19. Using immunoSEQ multiplex PCR, the repertoire was profiled, and TCRdb retains in-frame clones only, with some absent. Among 190,000 or so clones listed, 80% to 90% were seen once. Specimen: PBMCs or T cells enriched from blood (not recorded which). These receptor sequences come from a man in his forties who had recovered from COVID-19.

The V call is TRBV9, the J call TRBJ2-1; 8 bases are shared with TRBD2. This CDR3 contains 16 residues. Germline-derived CDR1 and CDR2 are SGDLS and YYNGEE. Losses at the gene ends were 3 bases for V and 4 bases for J; bases not matched to a gene: 9. The CDR3 loop reads CASSGMAGGGYNEQFF. DNA for the CDR3: TGTGCCAGCAGCGGAATGGCGGGAGGCGGGTACAATGAGCAGTTCTTC.

This clone was observed a single time. The junction shows a germline mismatch at one end, possibly a read error. The rearrangement uses TRBV20-1 and TRBJ1-2, with TRBD1 matching over 7 bases. Germline V gene data show CDR1 as DFQATT and CDR2 as SNEGSKA (reference sequence). This CDR3 has 13 residues. The chain's CDR3 is CSANDRANYGYTF. As DNA, the CDR3 is TGCAGCGCTAATGACAGGGCAAACTATGGCTACACCTTC.

This clone was observed once. This chain's CDR3 is CASSPTKGSSGNTIYF. The CDR3 DNA sequence: TGTGCCAGCAGCCCCACGAAAGGGAGCTCTGGAAACACCATATATTTT. V gene TRBV11-2 combines with J gene TRBJ1-3, with unresolved D. The CDR3 is 16 residues long. Trimming cost V 5 bases and J 0 bases, with 14 bases left between them. The V gene's germline CDR1 is SGHAT and CDR2 FQNNGV.

J is TRBJ2-1 and V is TRBV11-2, with TRBD2 matching over 8 bases. Unmatched junction bases numbered 0, after V lost 1 base and J lost 4 bases. CDR1 and CDR2 (germline): SGHAT, FQNNGV. The CDR3 totals 14 residues. CDR3 nucleotides: TGTGCCAGCAGCTTAGCGGGAGGGTACAATGAGCAGTTCTTC. Its protein is CASSLAGGYNEQFF.

DNA for the CDR3: TGTGCCACCAGGGTGGACAGGAACACTGAAGCTTTCTTT. This encodes CATRVDRNTEAFF. V usage is TRBV15 and J usage is TRBJ1-1, with D tentatively TRBD1 (6 bases). The germline V gene has CDR1 LNHNV and CDR2 YYDKDF (reference sequence). The V and J ends lost 6 bases and 1 base respectively, with 9 bases between them. CDR3 length: 13 residues.

This clone was observed a few times. The sample has other DNA sequences that encode this CDR3 too. V is TRBV18 and J is TRBJ2-7; D is possibly TRBD2 (5 bases). Deletions cut 6 bases from V and 0 bases from J, with 6 bases between. CDR1 is KGHSH and CDR2 is LQKENI in the germline V gene. This CDR3 contains 12 residues. CDR3 sequence: CASSGSSYEQYF. CDR3 nucleotides: TGTGCCAGCTCTGGGAGCTCCTACGAGCAGTACTTC.

V and J are TRBV3-1 (or the pseudogene TRBV3-2) and TRBJ1-4; D is unclear. The CDR3 extends over 13 amino acids. Germline CDR1 reads LGHDT; CDR2 reads YNNKEL (reference sequence). Trimming stripped 7 bases from V and 7 bases from J, with 13 bases between. CDR3 region: CASNAWGGEKLFF. CDR3 in DNA: TGTGCCAGCAATGCATGGGGAGGTGAAAAACTGTTTTTT.

Worth noting for this clone: A junction end diverges from the germline sequence, so it may reflect a read error. The J gene is TRBJ2-7, the V gene TRBV6-5, with D tentatively TRBD1 (5 bases). This CDR3 is built from 13 residues. In germline, CDR1 is MNHEY, CDR2 SVGAGI. The CDR3 region has the DNA TGTGCCAGCATCCAGTCAGGGTCCTCCGAGCAGTACTTC. Its protein is CASIQSGSSEQYF.

This clone came up once. The chain employs TRBV12-3 or TRBV12-4 and TRBJ2-2; D call uncertain. The V end was cut by 7 bases, the J end by 8 bases, with 11 bases between. The CDR3 is 12 residues long. CDR3 protein: CASTPNIGELFF. The CDR3 DNA is TGTGCCAGCACCCCAAACATAGGGGAGCTGTTTTTT.